The entry below describes one T cell receptor beta chain. The antigen remains unidentified. These data originate in a study of T cell responses to AZD1222 COVID-19 vaccine. Study context: Timing groups of about 4 and about 12 weeks for second doses were pooled.

V lost 4 bases, J lost 4 bases, and 16 bases lay in between. There are 15 residues in the CDR3. Germline-derived CDR1 and CDR2 are MRHNA and SNTAGT. Sequenced by immunoSEQ multiplex PCR; TCRdb stores in-frame clones only, minus some. Here the sample spans about 94,000 clones, approximately 91% being singletons. Study-wide results and limits: Baseline seropositivity occurred in only 5 to 7 AZD1222 recipients. The donor cohort was predominantly white British with a female majority, and clonal diversity may have been underestimated.

The J gene is TRBJ2-5, the V gene TRBV6-4, with D perhaps matching TRBD1 or TRBD2 (5 bases each). This TCR derives from an adult in good health. Here the sequenced sample was peripheral blood, taken on day 0 of AZD1222 vaccination. The CDR3 nucleotides read TGTGCCAGCAGTGCTCAGCCCGGGGCAGGAGAGACCCAGTACTTC. Translation: CASSAQPGAGETQYF.